This T cell receptor (beta chain) was sequenced in a study of T cells after yellow fever vaccination. Whole-study results and caveats: Some clonotypes were seen in both the CD4 and the CD8 compartments. These made up a small share and likely arose from convergent recombination.

Unmatched junction bases numbered 4, after V lost 6 bases and J lost 5 bases. The germline gives CDR1 MDHEN, CDR2 SYDVKM. This CDR3 is built from 13 residues. The sample holds a few counts of this clonotype. The antigen remains unidentified. Conversion of TCR transcripts into cDNA relied on 5'RACE template switching, which added a universal primer site and UMIs. Via MiXCR, TCRdb re-called the 5' RACE reads, giving one row per CDR3 protein. The table records about 510,000 distinct CDR3 sequences, about a fifth of them present only once. This specimen consisted of PBMCs, obtained 21 days after the first yellow fever vaccination. V is TRBV28 and J is TRBJ1-5; 7 bases map to TRBD1. The sequence was collected from a man younger than 35 who received the YFV17D yellow fever vaccine. CDR3 nucleotides: TGTGCCAGCAGGGTAGGGGGCTATCAGCCCCAGCATTTT. Translated: CASRVGGYQPQHF.